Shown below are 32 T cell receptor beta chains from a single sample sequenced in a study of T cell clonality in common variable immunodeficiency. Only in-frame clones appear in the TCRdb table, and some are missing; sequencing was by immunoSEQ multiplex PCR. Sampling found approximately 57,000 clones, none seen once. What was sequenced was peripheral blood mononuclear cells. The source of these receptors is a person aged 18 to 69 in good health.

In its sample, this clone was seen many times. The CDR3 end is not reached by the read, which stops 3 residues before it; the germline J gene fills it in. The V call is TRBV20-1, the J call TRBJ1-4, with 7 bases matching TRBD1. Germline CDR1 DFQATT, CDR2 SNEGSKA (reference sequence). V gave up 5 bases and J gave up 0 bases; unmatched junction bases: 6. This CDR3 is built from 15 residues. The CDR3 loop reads CSAARGRATNEKLFF. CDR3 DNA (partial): TGCAGTGCTGCCAGGGGGAGAGCAACTAATGAAAAA.

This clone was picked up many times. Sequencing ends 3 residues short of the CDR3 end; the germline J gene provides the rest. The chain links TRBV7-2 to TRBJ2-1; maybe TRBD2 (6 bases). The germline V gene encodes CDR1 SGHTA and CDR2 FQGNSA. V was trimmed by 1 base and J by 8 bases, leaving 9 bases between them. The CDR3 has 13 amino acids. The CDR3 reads CASSLGTGDEQFF. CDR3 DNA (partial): TGTGCCAGCAGCTTAGGGACGGGGGATGAG.

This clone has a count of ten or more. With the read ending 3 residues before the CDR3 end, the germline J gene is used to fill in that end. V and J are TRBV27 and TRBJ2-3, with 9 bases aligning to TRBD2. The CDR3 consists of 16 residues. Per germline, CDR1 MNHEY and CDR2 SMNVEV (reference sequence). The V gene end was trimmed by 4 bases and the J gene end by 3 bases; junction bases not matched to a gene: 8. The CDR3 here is CASSSSSGATTDTQYF. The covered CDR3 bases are TGTGCCAGCAGTTCGTCTAGCGGGGCGACTACAGATACG.

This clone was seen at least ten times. This CDR3 reads CSARAGGQGSVGDGYTF. The CDR3 DNA, read in part, is TGCAGTGCTAGAGCGGGGGGACAGGGCTCGGTCGGGGATGGC. This rearrangement joins TRBV20-1 to TRBJ1-2; TRBD1 agrees at 9 bases. The missing CDR3 end, 3 residues past where the read stops, is filled in from the germline J gene. CDR1 and CDR2 (germline): DFQATT, SNEGSKA (reference sequence). The V gene end was trimmed by 1 base and the J gene end by 6 bases; junction bases not matched to a gene: 15. The CDR3 consists of 17 residues.

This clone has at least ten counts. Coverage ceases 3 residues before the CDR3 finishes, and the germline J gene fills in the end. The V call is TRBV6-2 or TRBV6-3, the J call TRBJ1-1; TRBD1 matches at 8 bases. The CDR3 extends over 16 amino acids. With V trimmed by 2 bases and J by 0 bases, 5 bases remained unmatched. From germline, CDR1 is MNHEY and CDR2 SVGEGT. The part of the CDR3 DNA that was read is TGTGCCAGCAGTTACCCGCAGGGGGCCATGAACACTGAA. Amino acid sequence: CASSYPQGAMNTE. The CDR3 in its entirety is CASSYPQGAMNTEAFF.

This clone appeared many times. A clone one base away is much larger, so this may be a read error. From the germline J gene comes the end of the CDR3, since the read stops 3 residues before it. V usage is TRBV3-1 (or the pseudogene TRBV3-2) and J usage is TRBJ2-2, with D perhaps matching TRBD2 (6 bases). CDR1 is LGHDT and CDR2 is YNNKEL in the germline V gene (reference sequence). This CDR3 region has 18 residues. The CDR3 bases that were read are TGTGCCAGCAGCCCGAGAGGACGAGGACTAATTGGGGCCAACGTG. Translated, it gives CASSPRGRGLIGANV. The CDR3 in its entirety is CASSPRGRGLIGANVLFF.

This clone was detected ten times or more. The CDR3 bases that were read are TGTGCCAGCGAACCCAGAAGCGGGGGATTCGGCTATGAG. Residues: CASEPRSGGFGYE. The full CDR3 is CASEPRSGGFGYEQFF. This chain joins TRBV19 and TRBJ2-1; 8 bases line up with TRBD2. The missing CDR3 end, 3 residues past where the read stops, is filled in from the germline J gene. The CDR3 totals 16 residues. Trimming removed 9 bases from V and 8 bases from J; junction bases left unmatched: 18. The V gene's germline CDR1 is LNHDA and CDR2 SQIVND (reference sequence).

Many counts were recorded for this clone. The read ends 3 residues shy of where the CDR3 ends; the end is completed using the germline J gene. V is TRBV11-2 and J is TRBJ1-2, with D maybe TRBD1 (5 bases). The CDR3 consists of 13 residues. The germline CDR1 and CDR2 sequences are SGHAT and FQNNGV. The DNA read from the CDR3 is TGTGCCAGCACCCTGTCGGGGGGGAGCGGC. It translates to CASTLSGGSG. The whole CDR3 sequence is CASTLSGGSGYTF.

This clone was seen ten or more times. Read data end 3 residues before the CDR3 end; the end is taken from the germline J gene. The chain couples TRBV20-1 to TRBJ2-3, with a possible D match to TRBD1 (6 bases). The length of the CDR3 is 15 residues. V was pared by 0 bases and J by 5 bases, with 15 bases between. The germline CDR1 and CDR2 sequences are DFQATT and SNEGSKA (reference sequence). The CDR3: CSAREGGDAGDTQYF. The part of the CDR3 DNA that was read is TGCAGTGCTAGAGAAGGGGGAGACGCGGGAGATACG.

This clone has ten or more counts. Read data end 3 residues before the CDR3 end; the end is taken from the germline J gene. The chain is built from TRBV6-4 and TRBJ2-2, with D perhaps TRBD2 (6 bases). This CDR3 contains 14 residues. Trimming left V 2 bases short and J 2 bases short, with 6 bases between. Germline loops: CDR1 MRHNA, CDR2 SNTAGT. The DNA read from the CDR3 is TGTGCCAGCAGTGACGGGACTAACACCGGGGAG. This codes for CASSDGTNTGE. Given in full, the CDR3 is CASSDGTNTGELFF.

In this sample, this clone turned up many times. CDR3 in amino acids: CSARDLGASGVLYNEQFF. The sequenced CDR3 bases are TGCAGTGCTAGAGATCTCGGTGCTAGCGGGGTGCTATACAATGAG. The chain uses TRBV20-1 and TRBJ2-1; 9 bases fit TRBD2. The read ends 3 residues shy of where the CDR3 ends; the end is completed using the germline J gene. The V and J ends lost 0 bases and 4 bases, in that order; junction bases with no gene match: 13. The CDR3 is made up of 18 amino acids. Germline V gene sequence: CDR1 DFQATT, CDR2 SNEGSKA (reference sequence).

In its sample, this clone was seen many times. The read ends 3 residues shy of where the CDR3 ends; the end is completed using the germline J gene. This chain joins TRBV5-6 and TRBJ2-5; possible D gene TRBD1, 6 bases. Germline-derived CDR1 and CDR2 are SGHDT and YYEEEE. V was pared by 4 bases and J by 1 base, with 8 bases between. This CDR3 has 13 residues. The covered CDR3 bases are TGTGCCAGCAGCAGGACAGTCCAAGAGACC. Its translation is CASSRTVQET. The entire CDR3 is CASSRTVQETQYF.

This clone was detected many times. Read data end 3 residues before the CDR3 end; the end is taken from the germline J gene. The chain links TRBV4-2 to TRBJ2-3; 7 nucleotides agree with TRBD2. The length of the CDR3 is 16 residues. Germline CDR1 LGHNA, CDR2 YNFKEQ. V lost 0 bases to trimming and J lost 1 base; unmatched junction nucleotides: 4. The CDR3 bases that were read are TGTGCCAGCAGCCAAGAGAGAACTAGCGGCACAGATACG. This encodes CASSQERTSGTDT. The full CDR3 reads CASSQERTSGTDTQYF.

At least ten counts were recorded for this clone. The CDR3 spells CAWTSGRSGDTQYF. The part of the CDR3 DNA that was read is TGTGCCTGGACTAGCGGGAGGTCTGGAGATACG. This chain links TRBV30 with TRBJ2-3; 11 nucleotides match TRBD2. The read ends 3 residues shy of where the CDR3 ends; the end is completed using the germline J gene. Trimming at V came to 4 bases and at J to 5 bases, leaving 5 bases not matched to a gene. This CDR3 is 14 amino acids long. CDR1 is GTSNPN and CDR2 is SVGIG in the germline V gene (reference sequence).

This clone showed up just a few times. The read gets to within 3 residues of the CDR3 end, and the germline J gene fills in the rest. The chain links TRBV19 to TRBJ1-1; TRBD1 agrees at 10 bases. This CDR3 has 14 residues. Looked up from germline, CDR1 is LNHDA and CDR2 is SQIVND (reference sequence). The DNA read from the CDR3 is TGTGCCAGTAGTACGGGACAGGGGATGGAGACA. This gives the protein CASSTGQGMET. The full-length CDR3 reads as CASSTGQGMETAFF.

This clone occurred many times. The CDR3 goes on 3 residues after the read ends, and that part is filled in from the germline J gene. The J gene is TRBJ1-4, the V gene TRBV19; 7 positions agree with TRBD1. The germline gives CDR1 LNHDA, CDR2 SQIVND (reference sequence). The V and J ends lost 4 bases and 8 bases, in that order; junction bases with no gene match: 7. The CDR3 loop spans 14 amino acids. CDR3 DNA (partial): TGTGCCAGTAGTACCGGGACAGCAAGGGAAAAA. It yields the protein CASSTGTAREK. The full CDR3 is CASSTGTAREKLFF.

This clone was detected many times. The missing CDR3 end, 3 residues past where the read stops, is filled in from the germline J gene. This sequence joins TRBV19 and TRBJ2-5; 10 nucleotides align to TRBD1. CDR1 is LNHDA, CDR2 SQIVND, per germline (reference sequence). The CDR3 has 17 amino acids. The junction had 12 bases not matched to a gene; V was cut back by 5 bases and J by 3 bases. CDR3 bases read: TGTGCCAGTAGTCCCGGGACAGGGGCTCCGGGGGAAGAGACC. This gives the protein CASSPGTGAPGEET. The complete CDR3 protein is CASSPGTGAPGEETQYF. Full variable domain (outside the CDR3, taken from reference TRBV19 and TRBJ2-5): DGGITQSPKYLFRKEGQNVTLSCEQNLNHDAMYWYRQDPGQGLRLIYYSQIVNDFQKGDIAEGYSVSREKKESFPLTVTSAQKNPTAFYLCASSPGTGAPGEETQYFGPGTRLLVL.

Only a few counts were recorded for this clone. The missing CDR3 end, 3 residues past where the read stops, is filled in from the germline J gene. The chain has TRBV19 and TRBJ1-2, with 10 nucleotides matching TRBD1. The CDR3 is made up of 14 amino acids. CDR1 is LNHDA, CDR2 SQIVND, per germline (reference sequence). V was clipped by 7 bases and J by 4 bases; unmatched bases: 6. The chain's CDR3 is CASKWGQGSYGYTF. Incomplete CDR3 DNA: TGTGCCAGTAAATGGGGACAGGGGTCCTATGGC.

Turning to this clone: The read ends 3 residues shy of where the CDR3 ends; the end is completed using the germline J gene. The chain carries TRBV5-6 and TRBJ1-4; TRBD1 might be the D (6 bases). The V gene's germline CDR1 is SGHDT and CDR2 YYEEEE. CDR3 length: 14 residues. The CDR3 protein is CASSLVGDNSPLFF. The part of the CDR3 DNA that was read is TGTGCCAGCAGCTTGGTAGGGGACAATTCACCA.

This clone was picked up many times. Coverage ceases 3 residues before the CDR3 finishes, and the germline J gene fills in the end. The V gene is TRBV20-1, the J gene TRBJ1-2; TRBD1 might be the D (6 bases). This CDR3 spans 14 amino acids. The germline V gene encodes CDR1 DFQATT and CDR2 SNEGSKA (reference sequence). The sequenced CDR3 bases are TGCAGTGCTAGAGTCGGGACATGGTCTGGGGGC. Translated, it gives CSARVGTWSGG. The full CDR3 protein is CSARVGTWSGGYTF.

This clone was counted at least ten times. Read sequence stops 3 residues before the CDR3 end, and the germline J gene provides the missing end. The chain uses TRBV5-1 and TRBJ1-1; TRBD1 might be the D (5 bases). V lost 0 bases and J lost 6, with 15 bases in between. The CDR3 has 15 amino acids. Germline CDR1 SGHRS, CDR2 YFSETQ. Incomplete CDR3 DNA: TGCGCCAGCAGCTTGGCGGGGGTTAAGGTGGCTGAA. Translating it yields CASSLAGVKVAE. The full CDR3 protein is CASSLAGVKVAEAFF.

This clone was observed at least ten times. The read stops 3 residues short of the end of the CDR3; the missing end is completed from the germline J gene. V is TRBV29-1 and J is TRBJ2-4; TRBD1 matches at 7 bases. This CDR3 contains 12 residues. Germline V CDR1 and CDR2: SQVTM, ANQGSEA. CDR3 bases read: TGCAGCGTTGGGGACAGAGACTATGGT. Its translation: CSVGDRDYG. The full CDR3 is CSVGDRDYGQYF.

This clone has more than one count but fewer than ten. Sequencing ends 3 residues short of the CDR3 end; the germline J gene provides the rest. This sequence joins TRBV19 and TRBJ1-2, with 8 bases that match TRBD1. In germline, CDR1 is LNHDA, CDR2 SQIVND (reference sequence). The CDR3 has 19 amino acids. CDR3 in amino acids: CASSIETGGLRGAKNIYTF. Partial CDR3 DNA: TGTGCCAGTAGTATAGAAACAGGGGGTTTAAGGGGAGCCAAAAACATC.

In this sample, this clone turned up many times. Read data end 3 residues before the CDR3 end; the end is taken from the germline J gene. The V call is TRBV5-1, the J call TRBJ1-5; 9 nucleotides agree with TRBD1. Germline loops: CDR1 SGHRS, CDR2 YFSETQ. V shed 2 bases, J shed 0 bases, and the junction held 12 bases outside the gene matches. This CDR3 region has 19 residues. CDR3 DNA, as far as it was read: TGCGCCAGCAGCTTTGCTTCGAGGGACAGGGTAGGTAGCAATCAGCCC. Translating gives CASSFASRDRVGSNQP. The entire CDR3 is CASSFASRDRVGSNQPQHF.

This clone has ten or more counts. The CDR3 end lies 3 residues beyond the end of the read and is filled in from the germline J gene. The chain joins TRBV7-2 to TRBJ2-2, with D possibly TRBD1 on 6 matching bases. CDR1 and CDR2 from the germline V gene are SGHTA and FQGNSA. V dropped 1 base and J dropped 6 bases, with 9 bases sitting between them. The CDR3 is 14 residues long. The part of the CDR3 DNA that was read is TGTGCCAGCAGCTTAGGGACAGTTTCCGGGGAG. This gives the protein CASSLGTVSGE. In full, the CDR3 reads CASSLGTVSGELFF.

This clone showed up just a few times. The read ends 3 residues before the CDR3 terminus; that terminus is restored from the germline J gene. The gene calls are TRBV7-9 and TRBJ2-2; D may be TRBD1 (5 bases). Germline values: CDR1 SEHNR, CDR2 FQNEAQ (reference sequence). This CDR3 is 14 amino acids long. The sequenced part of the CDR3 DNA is TGTGCCAGCAGCTTGAGCTCTGGGGCCAACGTG. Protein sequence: CASSLSSGANV. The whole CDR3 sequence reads CASSLSSGANVLFF.

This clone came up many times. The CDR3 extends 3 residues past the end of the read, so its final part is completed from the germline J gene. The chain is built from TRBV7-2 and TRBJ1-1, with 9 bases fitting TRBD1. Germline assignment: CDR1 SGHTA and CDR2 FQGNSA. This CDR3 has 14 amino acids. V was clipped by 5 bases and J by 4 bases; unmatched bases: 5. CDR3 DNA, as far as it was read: TGTGCCAGCAGCCGCGACAGGGGGGTCACTGAA. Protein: CASSRDRGVTE. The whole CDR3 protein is CASSRDRGVTEAFF.

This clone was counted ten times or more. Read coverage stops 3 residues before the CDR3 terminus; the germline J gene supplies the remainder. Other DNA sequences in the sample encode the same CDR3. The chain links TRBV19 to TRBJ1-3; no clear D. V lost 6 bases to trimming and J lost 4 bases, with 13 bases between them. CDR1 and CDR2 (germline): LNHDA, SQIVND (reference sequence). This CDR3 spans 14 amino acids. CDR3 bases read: TGTGCCAGTAGCCCCGACAACTTAGGAAACACC. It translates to CASSPDNLGNT. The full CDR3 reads CASSPDNLGNTIYF. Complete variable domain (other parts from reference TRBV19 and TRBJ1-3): DGGITQSPKYLFRKEGQNVTLSCEQNLNHDAMYWYRQDPGQGLRLIYYSQIVNDFQKGDIAEGYSVSREKKESFPLTVTSAQKNPTAFYLCASSPDNLGNTIYFGEGSWLTVV.

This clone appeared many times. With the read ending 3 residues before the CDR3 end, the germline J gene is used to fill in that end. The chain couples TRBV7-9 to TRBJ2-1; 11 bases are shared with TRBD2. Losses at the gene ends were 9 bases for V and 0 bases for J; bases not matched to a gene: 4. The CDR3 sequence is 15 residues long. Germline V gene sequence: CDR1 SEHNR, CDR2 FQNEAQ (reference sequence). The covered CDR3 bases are TGTGCCAGTCGACTAGCGGGGAGCTCCTACAATGAG. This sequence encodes CASRLAGSSYNE. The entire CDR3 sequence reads CASRLAGSSYNEQFF.

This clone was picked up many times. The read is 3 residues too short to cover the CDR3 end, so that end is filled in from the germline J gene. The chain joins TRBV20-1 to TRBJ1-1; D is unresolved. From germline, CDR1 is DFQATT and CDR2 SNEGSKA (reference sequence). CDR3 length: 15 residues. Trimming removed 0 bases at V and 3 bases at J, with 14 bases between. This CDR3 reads CSARDFEGSDTEAFF. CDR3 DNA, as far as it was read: TGCAGTGCTAGAGACTTCGAGGGCTCGGACACTGAA.

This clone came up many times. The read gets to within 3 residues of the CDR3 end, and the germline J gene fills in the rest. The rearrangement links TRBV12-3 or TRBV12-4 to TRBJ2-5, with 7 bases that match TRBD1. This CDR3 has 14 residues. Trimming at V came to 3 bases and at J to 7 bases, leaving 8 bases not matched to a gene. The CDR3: CASSFRDRRWTQYF. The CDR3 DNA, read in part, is TGTGCCAGCAGTTTCCGGGACAGAAGATGGACC.

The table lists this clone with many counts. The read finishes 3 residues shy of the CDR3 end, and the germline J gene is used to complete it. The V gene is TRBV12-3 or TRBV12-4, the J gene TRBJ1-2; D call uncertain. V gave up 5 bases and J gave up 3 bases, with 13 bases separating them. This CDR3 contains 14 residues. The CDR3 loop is CASSLPPLDYGYTF. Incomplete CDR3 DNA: TGTGCCAGCAGTCTCCCCCCCCTAGACTATGGC.